These 29 T cell receptor beta chains came from one sample sequenced in a study of cytomegalovirus exposure and HLA in healthy donors. Researchers ran the PCR with 60 Vbeta and 13 Jbeta primers. Assay used: immunoSEQ multiplex PCR; TCRdb lists only in-frame clones, some missing. The sample holds more than 150,000 clones, about 90% seen once. The sample comprised PBMCs. The receptors here all came from a girl less than two years old in good health and CMV-seronegative.

V usage is TRBV5-1 and J usage is TRBJ1-1; D not resolved. Per germline, CDR1 SGHRS and CDR2 YFSETQ. Trimming cost V 2 bases and J 8 bases, with 7 bases left between them. This CDR3 comprises 11 residues. For the CDR3, the DNA is TGCGCCAGCAGCTTTGGAGCCGAAGCTTTCTTT. Encoded protein: CASSFGAEAFF.

This clone was observed a handful of times. The junction departs from the called germline gene at one end, perhaps through a read error. The V and J genes are TRBV7-7 and TRBJ2-1; 10 bases map to TRBD2. Germline values: CDR1 SSHAT, CDR2 FNYEAQ (reference sequence). This CDR3 is 15 amino acids long. In DNA, the CDR3 is TGTGCTAGCAGCCAGAGCGGGGGGGCGCGCGAGGAGCAGTTCTTC. Translated: CASSQSGGAREEQFF.

The gene calls are TRBV5-1 and TRBJ2-1; 8 positions match TRBD2. This CDR3 contains 15 residues. Germline values: CDR1 SGHRS, CDR2 YFSETQ. After removal of 0 bases from V and 6 bases from J, the junction contained 5 bases not matched to a gene. CDR3: CASSLDRGGLNEQFF. The CDR3 bases are TGCGCCAGCAGCTTGGACCGGGGGGGGCTCAATGAGCAGTTCTTC. Supplemented by reference TRBV5-1 and TRBJ2-1, the full variable domain reads KAGVTQTPRYLIKTRGQQVTLSCSPISGHRSVSWYQQTPGQGLQFLFEYFSETQRNKGNFPGRFSGRQFSNSRSEMNVSTLELGDSALYLCASSLDRGGLNEQFFGPGTRLTVL.

The chain uses TRBV5-4 and TRBJ2-1; 7 nucleotides match TRBD1. The germline V gene has CDR1 SGHNT and CDR2 YYREEE (reference sequence). With V trimmed by 4 bases and J by 8 bases, 3 bases remained unmatched. The length of the CDR3 is 12 residues. The chain's CDR3 is CASSQGGDEQFF. The CDR3 DNA reads TGTGCCAGCAGCCAAGGGGGCGATGAGCAGTTCTTC.

A note on this clone: Distinct nucleotide sequences in the sample also encode this CDR3. For the CDR3, the DNA is TGTGCCAGCAGCTTGTTACGGGACAGGGGTTCCTACGAGCAGTACTTC. It encodes CASSLLRDRGSYEQYF. The chain couples TRBV5-5 to TRBJ2-7, with 10 bases lining up with TRBD1. Per germline, CDR1 SGHKS and CDR2 YYEKEE (reference sequence). This CDR3 spans 16 amino acids. Trimming cost V 1 base and J 1 base; bases outside gene matches: 5.

The chain uses TRBV5-1 and TRBJ2-5; no clear D. V was cut by 0 bases and J by 2 bases, with 2 bases left in between. The CDR3 runs to 12 residues. In germline, CDR1 is SGHRS, CDR2 YFSETQ. CDR3 in amino acids: CASSLVQETQYF. The CDR3 DNA is TGCGCCAGCAGCTTGGTACAAGAGACCCAGTACTTC. Filled out from reference TRBV5-1 and TRBJ2-5, the complete variable domain reads KAGVTQTPRYLIKTRGQQVTLSCSPISGHRSVSWYQQTPGQGLQFLFEYFSETQRNKGNFPGRFSGRQFSNSRSEMNVSTLELGDSALYLCASSLVQETQYFGPGTRLLVL.

This chain links TRBV6-6 with TRBJ1-2; D might be TRBD1 (6 bases). V was clipped by 6 bases and J by 8 bases, with 19 bases between them. Germline assignment: CDR1 MNHNY and CDR2 SVGAGI (reference sequence). The CDR3 is 14 amino acids. The CDR3: CASRTLRGTGGYTF. For the CDR3, the DNA is TGTGCCAGCAGAACGCTCAGGGGCACGGGGGGCTACACCTTC.

CDR3 residues: CASGVKADLSGANVLTF. The CDR3 DNA sequence: TGTGCCAGCGGGGTTAAAGCGGACCTCTCTGGGGCCAACGTCCTGACTTTC. V is TRBV9 and J is TRBJ2-6, with D perhaps matching TRBD2 (5 bases). Germline V gene data show CDR1 as SGDLS and CDR2 as YYNGEE. This CDR3 spans 17 amino acids. The germline V and J ends were trimmed by 7 bases and 0 bases, with 17 bases remaining between them.

The chain has TRBV9 and TRBJ2-1; 9 bases fit TRBD1. The length of the CDR3 is 15 residues. CDR1 and CDR2 (germline): SGDLS, YYNGEE. The V and J ends lost 3 bases and 15 bases, in that order; junction bases with no gene match: 16. CDR3 sequence: CASSAVPGQGTTRFF. In DNA form, the CDR3 reads TGTGCCAGCAGCGCAGTCCCGGGACAGGGAACGACGCGGTTCTTC. Variable domain in full (rest from reference TRBV9 and TRBJ2-1): DSGVTQTPKHLITATGQRVTLRCSPRSGDLSVYWYQQSLDQGLQFLIQYYNGEERAKGNILERFSAQQFPDLHSELNLSSLELGDSALYFCASSAVPGQGTTRFFGPGTRLTVL.

The chain carries TRBV13 and TRBJ1-3, with D perhaps matching TRBD1 (5 bases). Germline V gives CDR1 PRHDT, CDR2 FYEKMQ (reference sequence). The CDR3 has 16 residues. The ends were cut back, 5 bases at V and 0 bases at J, with 14 bases in the middle. The CDR3 sequence: CASSTYYRFSGNTIYF. Written as DNA, the CDR3 is TGTGCCAGCAGCACGTATTACAGGTTCTCTGGAAACACCATATATTTT.

The rearrangement joins TRBV30 to TRBJ2-5; 7 positions match TRBD2. Looked up from germline, CDR1 is GTSNPN and CDR2 is SVGIG (reference sequence). J lost 1 base, V lost 0 bases, and 17 bases had no gene match. The CDR3 has 19 amino acids. This chain's CDR3 is CAWSVRDLSLAVVQETQYF. The CDR3 DNA follows: TGTGCCTGGAGTGTACGAGACCTTAGCCTAGCGGTCGTCCAAGAGACCCAGTACTTC. Together with reference TRBV30 and TRBJ2-5, the CDR3 gives the full variable domain: SQTIHQWPATLVQPVGSPLSLECTVEGTSNPNLYWYRQAAGRGLQLLFYSVGIGQISSEVPQNLSASRPQDRQFILSSKKLLLSDSGFYLCAWSVRDLSLAVVQETQYFGPGTRLLVL.

This chain connects TRBV18 to TRBJ2-5; the D is unclear. The CDR3 length is 11 residues. Per germline, CDR1 KGHSH and CDR2 LQKENI. The V gene lost 2 bases and the J gene lost 5 bases, with 3 bases spanning the gap. The CDR3 loop is CASSPGETQYF. The CDR3 DNA sequence: TGTGCCAGCTCACCAGGCGAGACCCAGTACTTC.

This rearrangement joins TRBV7-9 to TRBJ2-7, with D possibly being TRBD2 (6 bases). The V gene's germline CDR1 is SEHNR and CDR2 FQNEAQ (reference sequence). This CDR3 region has 13 residues. Trimming pared 4 bases from V and 2 bases from J, leaving 9 bases between. The CDR3 sequence: CASSSPGAYEQYF. For the CDR3, the DNA is TGTGCCAGCAGCTCTCCGGGGGCCTACGAGCAGTACTTC.

The table lists this clone with a count of one. The genes are TRBV5-1 and TRBJ1-2; no clear D gene. Per the germline V gene, CDR1 is SGHRS and CDR2 is YFSETQ. V lost 7 bases to trimming and J lost 3 bases, with 13 bases between them. This CDR3 spans 13 amino acids. CDR3 amino acids: CASGVGEDYGYTF. Here the CDR3 DNA reads TGCGCCAGCGGGGTCGGGGAGGACTATGGCTACACCTTC.

The gene calls are TRBV10-1 and TRBJ1-5; 10 bases map to TRBD1. The CDR3 is 15 amino acids. Germline V gives CDR1 WNHNN, CDR2 SYGVQD (reference sequence). Losses at the gene ends were 6 bases for V and 5 bases for J; bases not matched to a gene: 7. This chain's CDR3 is CASRGGQGPDQPQHF. CDR3 DNA: TGCGCCAGCAGGGGGGGACAGGGGCCCGATCAGCCCCAGCATTTT.

CDR3 nucleotides: TGCAGCGTTAGGCCCCTAGGACACGTTACTATGAACACTGAAGCTTTCTTT. Translating it yields CSVRPLGHVTMNTEAFF. The J gene is TRBJ1-1, the V gene TRBV29-1; weak D call: TRBD1 (5 bases). V was clipped by 5 bases and J by 0 bases, with 22 bases between them. Germline lookup yields CDR1 SQVTM and CDR2 ANQGSEA. The length of the CDR3 is 17 residues.

The chain joins TRBV5-1 to TRBJ2-2, with 8 positions matching TRBD1. The J segment lost 1 base and the V segment lost 4 bases, leaving 6 bases of the junction unmatched. Germline V CDR1 and CDR2: SGHRS, YFSETQ. This CDR3 has 16 amino acids. The CDR3 DNA sequence: TGCGCCAGCAGCATGACCGGGACAGGGAACACCGGGGAGCTGTTTTTT. The encoded protein is CASSMTGTGNTGELFF.

The chain has TRBV5-4 and TRBJ1-3; unclear D gene. CDR1 is SGHNT, CDR2 YYREEE, per germline (reference sequence). The V and J ends lost 0 bases and 0 bases respectively, with 4 bases between them. CDR3 length: 14 amino acids. The CDR3 loop reads CASSLGVSGNTIYF. The CDR3 DNA follows: TGTGCCAGCAGCTTGGGCGTCTCTGGAAACACCATATATTTT.

This clone has a handful of counts. Other DNA sequences in the sample encode the same CDR3. For the CDR3, the DNA is TGTGCCAGCAGTCCACCCCGGGGGGGGGAGCAGTACTTC. It translates to CASSPPRGGEQYF. This chain uses TRBV27 with TRBJ2-7; 8 nucleotides match TRBD2. The CDR3 covers 13 residues. Per germline, CDR1 MNHEY and CDR2 SMNVEV (reference sequence). V lost 5 bases and J lost 7; bases outside the gene matches: 7.

V usage is TRBV27 and J usage is TRBJ2-7, with 12 bases identical to TRBD1. CDR1 and CDR2 (germline): MNHEY, SMNVEV (reference sequence). The CDR3 extends over 15 amino acids. The ends lost 0 bases at V and 5 bases at J; junction bases unmatched: 2. The DNA of the CDR3 is TGTGCCAGCAGTTTATCGGGGACAGGGGGCCACGAGCAGTACTTC. Translated: CASSLSGTGGHEQYF.

The chain combines TRBV2 with TRBJ2-2; possible D gene TRBD1, 6 bases. The CDR3 runs 14 residues. The germline V gene has CDR1 SNHLY and CDR2 FYNNEI. V was shortened by 7 bases and J by 2 bases, with 11 bases between the two germline ends. The CDR3 loop is CASTGQKNTGELFF. CDR3 bases: TGTGCCAGCACGGGACAAAAAAACACCGGGGAGCTGTTTTTT.

This chain connects TRBV7-9 to TRBJ2-7; a possible D gene is TRBD1 (5 bases). Germline V gives CDR1 SEHNR, CDR2 FQNEAQ (reference sequence). The CDR3 contains 18 residues. V was clipped by 5 bases and J by 1 base, with 24 bases between them. The CDR3 nucleotides read TGTGCCAGCAGCCACCCTCAGGGCGACCGGACACCGTCCTACGAGCAGTACTTC. This codes for CASSHPQGDRTPSYEQYF.

V is TRBV5-1 and J is TRBJ2-5; 11 bases map to TRBD1. The germline V gene encodes CDR1 SGHRS and CDR2 YFSETQ. This CDR3 comprises 14 residues. V was pared by 2 bases and J by 5 bases, with 2 bases of the junction left unmatched. The CDR3 nucleotides read TGCGCCAGCAGCTTAGGGACAGGGGGGGAGACCCAGTACTTC. Its translation: CASSLGTGGETQYF.

V gene TRBV6-5 combines with J gene TRBJ2-5; the D gene is possibly TRBD2 (6 bases). V was shortened by 5 bases and J by 2 bases, with 9 bases between the two germline ends. This CDR3 is 13 amino acids long. CDR1 is MNHEY, CDR2 SVGAGI, per germline. CDR3 coding DNA: TGTGCCAGCAGTAGCGGGTTACAAGAGACCCAGTACTTC. Translating gives CASSSGLQETQYF.

The rearrangement links TRBV4-3 to TRBJ1-6; 8 positions match TRBD1. Germline CDR1 is LGHNA and CDR2 is YSLEER. Losses at the gene ends were 4 bases for V and 0 bases for J; bases not matched to a gene: 11. The CDR3 covers 19 residues. The CDR3: CASSRKTGTGSSYNSPLHF. DNA for the CDR3: TGCGCCAGCAGCCGCAAAACCGGGACAGGAAGCTCCTATAATTCACCCCTCCACTTT.

This chain uses TRBV6-6 with TRBJ1-6; D is undetermined. Trimming left V 8 bases short and J 4 bases short, with 15 bases between. Germline-derived CDR1 and CDR2 are MNHNY and SVGAGI (reference sequence). This CDR3 contains 15 residues. The DNA for the CDR3 is TGTGCCAGCGTTGGTAGAAGCGCTTATAATTCACCCCTCCACTTT. Translation: CASVGRSAYNSPLHF.

The chain joins TRBV6-6 to TRBJ2-3, with 7 bases that match TRBD1. Trimming removed 6 bases from V and 4 bases from J; junction bases left unmatched: 13. The CDR3 loop spans 16 amino acids. Per germline, CDR1 MNHNY and CDR2 SVGAGI (reference sequence). The DNA for the CDR3 is TGTGCCAGCAGCTTTGACAGGGCGACAGTGTCAGATACGCAGTATTTT. Amino acids: CASSFDRATVSDTQYF.

This chain links TRBV19 with TRBJ2-7; the D gene is possibly TRBD1 (5 bases). V gave up 3 bases and J gave up 2 bases, with 5 bases separating them. The CDR3 extends over 12 amino acids. Germline V lookup: CDR1 LNHDA, CDR2 SQIVND (reference sequence). The CDR3 sequence: CASSMDTYEQYF. The CDR3 DNA follows: TGTGCCAGTAGTATGGACACCTACGAGCAGTACTTC.

This clone was observed a handful of times. The chain uses TRBV5-4 and TRBJ2-7, with 9 bases fitting TRBD1. The CDR3 covers 15 residues. The V segment lost 1 base and the J segment 6 bases; nucleotides outside the gene matches: 8. Germline V gene lookup returns CDR1 SGHNT and CDR2 YYREEE (reference sequence). The CDR3: CASSLSPGQGGEQYF. As DNA, the CDR3 is TGTGCCAGCAGCTTGAGCCCGGGACAGGGAGGCGAGCAGTACTTC. The variable domain in full, with the rest retrieved from reference TRBV5-4 and TRBJ2-7, is ETGVTQSPTHLIKTRGQQVTLRCSSQSGHNTVSWYQQALGQGPQFIFQYYREEENGRGNFPPRFSGLQFPNYSSELNVNALELDDSALYLCASSLSPGQGGEQYFGPGTRLTVT.